This TCR beta chain was sequenced during a study of immune evolution from preneoplasia to lung adenocarcinoma. Study at large: HLA loss of heterozygosity: 6% to 7.5% AIS, around 16% MIA, over 30% ADC, none AAH. Study-wide results and caveats: Normal lung had highest clonality; later lesions appeared denser, more diverse.

H&E slides confirmed each diagnosis, reviewed by two pathologists independently. Using immunoSEQ multiplex PCR, the repertoire was profiled, and TCRdb retains in-frame clones only, with some absent. Of about 40,000 clones listed, roughly four fifths were seen once; the top ten hold approximately 6.2%. Turning to this clone: Its antigen is as yet unknown.

CDR3 length: 15 amino acids. The trim removed 5 bases at V and 4 bases at J, leaving 8 bases unmatched. Per the germline V gene, CDR1 is KGHSH and CDR2 is LQKENI. The sequence was collected from a person aged 55 to 69 with lung adenocarcinoma. V usage is TRBV18 and J usage is TRBJ2-7; 10 nucleotides match TRBD2. The specimen sequenced was FFPE invasive lung adenocarcinoma tissue. This CDR3 reads CASSNSSGSFYEQYF. The CDR3 nucleotides read TGTGCCAGCTCAAACTCTAGCGGGAGTTTTTACGAGCAGTACTTC.